Here is one T cell receptor beta chain with its context. The data were obtained in a study of response to subunit inactivated influenza vaccine. CDR3 length: 16 residues. V lost 5 bases to trimming and J lost 8 bases, with 22 bases between them. CDR1 is SEHNR and CDR2 is FQNEAQ in the germline V gene (reference sequence). TCRdb re-derived calls from the RT-PCR reads in MiXCR, one entry per CDR3 protein. The table records about 540,000 distinct CDR3 sequences, around a quarter of them present only once. A further study also used this sample, focusing on T cells expressing NK-cell markers. That investigation notes: The authors made TCR beta cDNA libraries by 5'RACE template switching. This switching added a universal primer site and UMIs. Investigators obtained TCR beta repertoires from sorted CD3+CD56+NKG2C+, CD3+CD56+NKG2C- and CD3+CD56-NKG2C+ T cells. Sorting of alpha-beta TCR T cells alone was achieved in several experiments with an anti-gamma-delta TCR antibody. Among CD8+ T cells from about six donors, dominant NKG2C+ clonotypes accounted for about 1.0-7.0%.

The sequence was collected from a man aged 45-65 years who received an inactivated influenza vaccine. V and J are TRBV7-9 and TRBJ2-1, with TRBD2 as a possible D gene (6 bases). Material: CD4+ T cells sorted from PBMCs, obtained 11 to 12 days after vaccination. CDR3 nucleotides: TGTGCCAGCAGCCTTCGTCGGGAGTTGGGGCGGGATGAGCAGTTCTTC. Its translation: CASSLRRELGRDEQFF.